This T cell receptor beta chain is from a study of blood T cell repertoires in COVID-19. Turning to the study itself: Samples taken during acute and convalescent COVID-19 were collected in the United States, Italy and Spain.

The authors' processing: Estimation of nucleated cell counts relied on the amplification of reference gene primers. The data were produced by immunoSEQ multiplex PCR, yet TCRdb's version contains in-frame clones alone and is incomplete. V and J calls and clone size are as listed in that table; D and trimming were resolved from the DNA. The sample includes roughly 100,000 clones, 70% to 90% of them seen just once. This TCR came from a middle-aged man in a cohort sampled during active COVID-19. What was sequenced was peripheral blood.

CDR3 DNA sequence: TGTGCCAGCTCACCCCCCGTTTTAAAACTCGGAAACACCATATATTTT. Residues: CASSPPVLKLGNTIYF. The V gene is TRBV18, the J gene TRBJ1-3; D ambiguous. The CDR3 runs to 16 residues. CDR1 is KGHSH and CDR2 is LQKENI in the germline V gene. Trimming pared 3 bases from V and 4 bases from J, leaving 16 bases between.